Reported below is one T cell receptor (beta chain). What it recognizes is unknown. The data originate from a study of OX40 agonist ivuxolimab in advanced cancers. The repertoire was sequenced with immunoSEQ multiplex PCR; TCRdb's copy has only in-frame clones and lacks some. The sample lists over 75,000 clones; about 89% were seen once. V was shortened by 0 bases and J by 7 bases, with 13 bases between the two germline ends. The CDR3 has 15 residues. The germline gives CDR1 MNHEY, CDR2 SVGAGI. General study findings and limits: In the 0.1 to 3.0 mg/kg range, CD4+ and CD8+ blood T cells had expanded clonally by week 6. CD8+ T cells showed, on average, more clonal expansion than CD4+ cells. With doses of 0.1-3.0 mg/kg, partial responders showed among the lowest clonal expansion.

The starting material was CD4+ or CD8+ T cells sorted from blood, obtained in a trial of the OX40 agonist ivuxolimab. The sequence was collected from an adult with an advanced solid tumor such as melanoma, head and neck, liver or kidney cancer. V is TRBV6-5 and J is TRBJ2-1; D is possibly TRBD1 (6 bases). Here the CDR3 DNA reads TGTGCCAGCAGTTACTCGACTACAGGGTTAAATGAGCAGTTCTTC. Amino acids: CASSYSTTGLNEQFF.